These T cell receptor beta chains were read from a single sample in a study of cytomegalovirus exposure and HLA in healthy donors. TCRdb's table, derived via immunoSEQ multiplex PCR, lists solely in-frame clones and lacks some. The sample has over 100,000 clones; about 91% are singletons. Sequenced input: PBMCs. These receptor sequences come from a young woman in good health and CMV-seronegative. Both conserved end residues are trimmed from each CDR3. The listing skips clone size in some rows; elsewhere it reads once, few, many or a size class.

abundance: once
v_gene: TRBV7-2
j_gene: TRBJ2-1
CDR3aa: ASSLALPRGGRSNEQF

abundance: .
v_gene: TRBV10-3
j_gene: TRBJ1-1
CDR3aa: AIRRGREDEAF

abundance: .
v_gene: TRBV5-6
j_gene: TRBJ2-7
CDR3aa: ASSLRGYYEQY

abundance: .
v_gene: TRBV7-2
j_gene: TRBJ2-7
CDR3aa: ASSPGTSGLLYEQY

abundance: medium-sized
v_gene: TRBV10-1
j_gene: TRBJ2-2
CDR3aa: ASSEGGGTHTGELF

abundance: .
v_gene: TRBV7-7
j_gene: TRBJ2-3
CDR3aa: ASSLVCPGASTDTQY

abundance: .
v_gene: TRBV2
j_gene: TRBJ1-1
CDR3aa: ASSPQGALVTEAF

abundance: .
v_gene: TRBV5-1
j_gene: TRBJ1-2
CDR3aa: ASSLAPLGQRIDYGYT

abundance: .
v_gene: TRBV19
j_gene: TRBJ1-5
CDR3aa: ASSRRTGVGGQPQH

abundance: .
v_gene: TRBV5-1
j_gene: TRBJ1-3
CDR3aa: ASSLAPDSSGNTIY

abundance: .
v_gene: TRBV4-2
j_gene: TRBJ2-2
CDR3aa: ASSQDSSGHLTGELF

abundance: .
v_gene: TRBV25-1
j_gene: TRBJ1-6
CDR3aa: ASSPPTGDSPLH

abundance: once
v_gene: TRBV18
j_gene: TRBJ1-2
CDR3aa: ASSPGTGKANYGYT